Listed here are 27 T cell receptor beta chains from one sample, sequenced in a study of blood T cells in healthy people across ages. For the second PCR, which ran for about 7 to 11 cycles, a sample-barcoded 5' primer and a J-beta primer mix were used. TCRdb independently ran MiXCR on the 5' RACE reads; one entry per CDR3 protein. The sample includes around 1,100,000 distinct CDR3 sequences, roughly two fifths of them seen just once. Sequencing was performed on blood. The origin of the receptors is a man aged 18-30 years in good health.

The chain combines TRBV12-5 with TRBJ1-2; possibly TRBD1 for D (5 bases). Germline V gene lookup returns CDR1 LGHNT and CDR2 FRNRAP. The CDR3 has 15 amino acids. V lost 7 bases, J lost 7 bases, and 22 bases lay in between. CDR3 bases: TGTGCTAGTGATTCCCCGGGACTCCGGCGCAGTGGCTACACCTTC. This sequence encodes CASDSPGLRRSGYTF.

This clonotype turned up a few times. This chain links TRBV7-2 with TRBJ1-2; tentatively, D is TRBD1 (6 bases). The V end lost 2 bases, the J end lost 4 bases, and 17 bases lay between the germline ends. CDR3 length: 16 residues. Germline values: CDR1 SGHTA, CDR2 FQGNSA. CDR3 DNA: TGTGCCAGCAGCTTAAACCAGGGGAGTTCCGGCTATGGCTACACCTTC. Translated: CASSLNQGSSGYGYTF.

The sample holds a few counts of this clonotype. The J gene is TRBJ2-1, the V gene TRBV20-1, with TRBD2 matching 8 bases. With V trimmed by 1 base and J by 0 bases, 20 bases remained unmatched. CDR1 is DFQATT and CDR2 is SNEGSKA in the germline V gene (reference sequence). The CDR3 length is 21 residues. The DNA of the CDR3 is TGCAGTGCTAGAGTAAAAAGGGGCGGGGGGACCCCTTTAAGCTCCTACAATGAGCAGTTCTTC. Protein sequence: CSARVKRGGGTPLSSYNEQFF.

The sample holds a few counts of this clonotype. This chain links TRBV7-6 with TRBJ1-2; a possible D gene is TRBD1 (5 bases). Trimming left V 3 bases short and J 7 bases short, with 12 bases between. The CDR3 spans 13 residues. The germline V gene has CDR1 SGHVS and CDR2 FNYEAQ. The CDR3 region is CASSLGVAGGYTF. In nucleotides, the CDR3 is TGTGCCAGCAGCTTGGGGGTAGCGGGTGGCTACACCTTC.

This clonotype was seen more than once but under ten times. This sequence joins TRBV12-3 or TRBV12-4 and TRBJ2-3; D may be TRBD1 or TRBD2 (6 bases each). This CDR3 spans 15 amino acids. V was trimmed by 8 bases and J by 2 bases, leaving 17 bases between them. The CDR3 protein is CASSSGGPPTDTQYF. The CDR3 coding sequence is TGTGCCAGCTCCTCCGGGGGCCCACCCACAGATACGCAGTATTTT.

The V call is TRBV6-6, the J call TRBJ2-3, with TRBD2 as a possible D gene (6 bases). This CDR3 spans 15 amino acids. CDR1 is MNHNY and CDR2 is SVGAGI in the germline V gene (reference sequence). V lost 2 bases and J 2 bases, leaving 11 bases between the germline ends. The CDR3 DNA follows: TGTGCCAGCAGTTACAGTGCGGGGAACACAGATACGCAGTATTTT. Its protein product is CASSYSAGNTDTQYF.

The V call is TRBV6-5, the J call TRBJ1-2; TRBD1 agrees at 7 bases. This CDR3 is 14 amino acids long. The ends lost 7 bases at V and 4 bases at J; junction bases unmatched: 9. From germline, CDR1 is MNHEY and CDR2 SVGAGI. CDR3 DNA sequence: TGTGCCAGCACACCCGACAGGGCTCTCTATGGCTACACCTTC. This gives the protein CASTPDRALYGYTF.

This clonotype was seen more than once but under ten times. The chain couples TRBV6-2 or TRBV6-3 to TRBJ1-2; D not certain. The CDR3 extends over 15 amino acids. Trimming pared 0 bases from V and 2 bases from J, leaving 10 bases between. Germline CDR1 and CDR2: MNHEY and SVGEGT. For the CDR3, the DNA is TGTGCCAGCAGTTACTCGAGCGGCGGAAACTATGGCTACACCTTC. It is translated as CASSYSSGGNYGYTF.

The J gene is TRBJ2-1, the V gene TRBV7-2, with 8 bases identical to TRBD2. From germline, CDR1 is SGHTA and CDR2 FQGNSA. V trimming: 6 bases; J trimming: 4 bases; junction bases outside the gene matches: 8. The CDR3 is made up of 15 amino acids. For the CDR3, the DNA is TGTGCCAGCAGGGCCGGGACTAGTTATTACAATGAGCAGTTCTTC. Translation: CASRAGTSYYNEQFF.

This clonotype was seen ten or more times. The genes are TRBV25-1 and TRBJ2-5, with D perhaps TRBD2 (6 bases). Trimming pared 6 bases from V and 5 bases from J, leaving 13 bases between. This CDR3 is 13 amino acids long. CDR1 is MGHDK and CDR2 is SYGVNS in the germline V gene. The CDR3 region has the DNA TGTGCCAGCAGCCTGGAGGGCTGGGAGACCCAGTACTTC. It yields the protein CASSLEGWETQYF.

This chain joins TRBV10-3 and TRBJ2-3; 10 nucleotides match TRBD1. CDR1 is ENHRY and CDR2 is SYGVKD in the germline V gene. With V trimmed by 0 bases and J by 3 bases, 9 bases remained unmatched. This CDR3 contains 18 residues. The CDR3 nucleotides are TGTGCCATCAGTGAGTCGTGGTCCGGGGACAGGGGAACAGATACGCAGTATTTT. Amino acids: CAISESWSGDRGTDTQYF.

The chain carries TRBV7-2 and TRBJ2-1; D ambiguous. The CDR3 has 14 residues. Trimming stripped 5 bases from V and 12 bases from J, with 20 bases between. The germline V gene encodes CDR1 SGHTA and CDR2 FQGNSA. The CDR3 here is CASSLQSASYGQFF. CDR3 nucleotides: TGTGCCAGCAGCCTTCAATCGGCCTCCTATGGGCAGTTCTTC.

There are many counts of this clonotype. The rearrangement links TRBV5-1 to TRBJ2-1; 9 nucleotides agree with TRBD1. The V segment lost 4 bases and the J segment 5 bases; nucleotides outside the gene matches: 10. Germline CDR1 and CDR2: SGHRS and YFSETQ. This CDR3 has 16 residues. This chain's CDR3 is CASSRTGASLDNEQFF. The CDR3 region has the DNA TGCGCCAGCAGCAGGACAGGGGCTAGCCTCGACAATGAGCAGTTCTTC.

The chain joins TRBV28 to TRBJ2-5, with unresolved D. The germline V gene has CDR1 MDHEN and CDR2 SYDVKM. The CDR3 is 13 amino acids. V was pared by 7 bases and J by 0 bases, with 9 bases between. This chain's CDR3 is CASNRAYQETQYF. In DNA form, the CDR3 reads TGTGCCAGCAATAGGGCGTACCAAGAGACCCAGTACTTC.

Only a few counts were recorded for this clonotype. V is TRBV6-1 and J is TRBJ2-1, with 9 nucleotides matching TRBD2. V was clipped by 3 bases and J by 13 bases; unmatched bases: 13. Germline-derived CDR1 and CDR2 are MNHNS and SASEGT. CDR3 length equals 15 residues. The CDR3 DNA reads as TGTGCCAGCAGTGAGTCCCCCTTGGCTAGCGGGGTTCAGTTCTTC. Protein sequence: CASSESPLASGVQFF.

This clonotype occurred many times. The chain carries TRBV28 and TRBJ2-1; 7 nucleotides agree with TRBD1. The J segment lost 0 bases and the V segment lost 6 bases, leaving 5 bases of the junction unmatched. The CDR3 extends over 15 amino acids. Per germline, CDR1 MDHEN and CDR2 SYDVKM. The CDR3 region has the DNA TGTGCCAGCAGCCGGGACAGAAGCTCCTACAATGAGCAGTTCTTC. Its protein is CASSRDRSSYNEQFF.

This clonotype has more than one count but fewer than ten. The V and J genes are TRBV27 and TRBJ1-5; D unresolved. Germline CDR1 and CDR2: MNHEY and SMNVEV (reference sequence). V dropped 1 base and J dropped 0 bases, with 13 bases sitting between them. This CDR3 has 17 residues. DNA of the CDR3: TGTGCCAGCAGTTTATTCCGGGGTGGAGATAGCAATCAGCCCCAGCATTTT. Translating it yields CASSLFRGGDSNQPQHF.

This clonotype was counted between two and nine times. The chain has TRBV20-1 and TRBJ2-1, with 10 bases lining up with TRBD2. The ends lost 0 bases at V and 2 bases at J; junction bases unmatched: 10. The CDR3 extends over 18 amino acids. In germline, CDR1 is DFQATT, CDR2 SNEGSKA (reference sequence). The CDR3 reads CSARDYKASGGPYNEQFF. The CDR3 region has the DNA TGCAGTGCTAGAGATTACAAGGCTAGCGGGGGACCCTACAATGAGCAGTTCTTC.

This clonotype was found a few times. The CDR3 sequence: CASSYAGYEQFF. CDR3 in DNA: TGTGCCAGCAGTTACGCGGGGTACGAGCAGTTCTTC. The chain carries TRBV6-6 and TRBJ2-1; a possible D gene is TRBD2 (6 bases). Deletions cut 2 bases from V and 10 bases from J, with 9 bases between. The CDR3 is 12 amino acids. Germline V gene sequence: CDR1 MNHNY, CDR2 SVGAGI (reference sequence).

The chain combines TRBV27 with TRBJ1-6, with D unresolved. The CDR3 spans 13 residues. CDR1 MNHEY and CDR2 SMNVEV come from the germline V gene (reference sequence). Trimming shortened V by 6 bases and J by 7 bases, and 10 bases separated the two germline ends. For the CDR3, the DNA is TGTGCCAGCAGCTGGAATATAAATTCACCCCTCCACTTT. Protein: CASSWNINSPLHF.

This clonotype was recorded once. The V call is TRBV7-2, the J call TRBJ2-1; 7 nucleotides match TRBD1. The DNA end lines up better with TRBJ2-7; the J call may be wrong. The V gene's germline CDR1 is SGHTA and CDR2 FQGNSA. The CDR3 covers 16 residues. The CDR3 loop is CASSREMTGTENEQYF. CDR3 nucleotides: TGTGCCAGCAGCCGAGAGATGACCGGGACAGAAAATGAGCAGTACTTC.

This clonotype was detected a few times. The chain recombines TRBV2 with TRBJ1-2; maybe TRBD1 (5 bases). The CDR3 runs 16 residues. The germline V and J ends were trimmed by 2 bases and 3 bases, with 16 bases remaining between them. Germline V gene data show CDR1 as SNHLY and CDR2 as FYNNEI. The CDR3 is CASSEKGPGTHYGYTF. As DNA, the CDR3 is TGTGCCAGCAGTGAAAAAGGACCCGGGACTCACTATGGCTACACCTTC.

V and J are TRBV28 and TRBJ2-5; TRBD1 matches at 7 bases. V gave up 5 bases and J gave up 2 bases; unmatched junction bases: 5. This CDR3 is 14 amino acids long. CDR1 is MDHEN, CDR2 SYDVKM, per germline. The CDR3 is CASSVFRGQETQYF. The CDR3 DNA is TGTGCCAGCAGTGTATTCAGGGGGCAAGAGACCCAGTACTTC.

This clonotype was seen more than once but under ten times. V and J are TRBV5-1 and TRBJ1-2; a possible D gene is TRBD1 (6 bases). The CDR3 loop spans 14 amino acids. The germline CDR1 and CDR2 sequences are SGHRS and YFSETQ. V lost 4 bases to trimming and J lost 4 bases, with 14 bases between them. The CDR3 region is CASSPGGGSYGYTF. The CDR3 DNA follows: TGCGCCAGCAGCCCAGGAGGGGGATCCTATGGCTACACCTTC.

This clonotype was seen more than once but under ten times. The rearrangement uses TRBV12-3 or TRBV12-4 and TRBJ2-5; TRBD2 aligns across 7 bases. V lost 3 bases and J lost 6; bases outside the gene matches: 1. The CDR3 spans 12 residues. CDR3 DNA: TGTGCCAGCAGTTTCGGGGGGAAGACCCAGTACTTC. Residues: CASSFGGKTQYF.

This clonotype was counted only a few times. The V and J genes are TRBV5-1 and TRBJ1-1, with D unclear. V lost 6 bases to trimming and J lost 3 bases, with 18 bases between them. CDR1 is SGHRS and CDR2 is YFSETQ in the germline V gene. This CDR3 is 15 amino acids long. CDR3 residues: CASIRVLGGDTEAFF. The CDR3 DNA is TGCGCCAGCATTCGTGTCCTGGGTGGGGACACTGAAGCTTTCTTT.

This clonotype has a handful of counts. This chain joins TRBV28 and TRBJ2-1; TRBD2 agrees at 8 bases. Trimming removed 2 bases from V and 13 bases from J; junction bases left unmatched: 7. The CDR3 is 13 residues long. CDR1 and CDR2 from the germline V gene are MDHEN and SYDVKM. CDR3 residues: CASSLGGLVFQFF. In DNA, the CDR3 is TGTGCCAGCAGTTTAGGGGGACTAGTTTTTCAGTTCTTC.